These T cell receptor beta chains were read from a single sample in a study of regulatory T cells in long-lasting Graves disease. TCRdb itself ran the multiplex PCR reads through MiXCR, one entry per CDR3 protein. The top ten clones hold approximately 20% of a sample with some 370,000 distinct CDR3 sequences, about 11% of them seen once. The sample was also linked to a second study, of T cells in Graves' hyperthyroidism and ophthalmopathy.

The sample in question was peripheral blood mononuclear cells (PBMCs), obtained at new diagnosis, from a patient treated with antithyroid drugs. The receptors were sampled from a woman aged 18-29 years with Graves disease. Both conserved end residues are trimmed from each CDR3. The size of a clone is reported for some rows only, either as once, few or many, or as a class for expanded clones.

j_gene,v_gene,abundance,CDR3aa
TRBJ2-1,TRBV7-6,NA,ASSLGGLQF
TRBJ1-1,TRBV6-2/TRBV6-3,NA,ASSSRVRAFEAF
TRBJ2-3,TRBV4-1,few,ASSPYGGARSTDTQY
TRBJ2-1,TRBV12-5,few,ASGLVMAGLYHNGQF
TRBJ2-7,TRBV7-9,few,ASSSRPTSGSPSESYEQY
TRBJ2-3,TRBV7-2,many,ASSLGRKRAFTDTQY
TRBJ2-7,TRBV19,many,ASSIPGLAGEEQY
TRBJ2-1,TRBV24-1,NA,ATSDYTGDNEQF
TRBJ1-5,TRBV7-9,many,ASSTGTVSNQPQH
TRBJ1-2,TRBV28,many,ASTSREHYGYT
TRBJ1-4,TRBV3-1,many,ASSRMGRIDTNEKLF
TRBJ1-1,TRBV27,NA,ASRGRGEAF
TRBJ2-3,TRBV28,many,ASSLIGGYGTQY
TRBJ1-1,TRBV27,NA,AGSLRGGNTEAF
TRBJ1-2,TRBV11-2,NA,ASSLEYGNYGYT
NA,TRBV2,many,ASSDIAAQY
TRBJ1-6,TRBV6-1,many,ASNLGQAQSSYNSPLH
TRBJ1-1,TRBV5-4,NA,ASSHGIRQGAEAF
TRBJ2-1,TRBV14,NA,ASSLDRGHWVPPGNEQF
TRBJ1-4,TRBV30,many,AWSEKGELEKLF
TRBJ2-3,TRBV10-3,many,ATCSEWDSTDTQY
TRBJ2-3,TRBV7-8,many,ASSLGAGYGTDTQY
TRBJ2-5,TRBV7-9,many,ASSSSALGLWETQY
TRBJ1-6,TRBV5-6,few,ASSGNRIDSPLH
TRBJ2-5,TRBV7-8,many,ASEKPRANRETQY
TRBJ2-5,TRBV24-1,NA,ATSLGGSPDRRETQY
TRBJ2-1,TRBV2,many,ASTQTRGWNEQF
TRBJ2-2,TRBV20-1,many,SARAVANTGELF
TRBJ1-6,TRBV4-2,NA,ASSQSDPNSPLH
TRBJ2-1,TRBV28,many,ASSPLGQGTYNEQF
TRBJ2-1,TRBV3-1,many,ASSQLPWRPGTSGRFEQF
TRBJ1-1,TRBV7-9,few,ASSFKAGEAEAF
TRBJ1-1,TRBV12-3/TRBV12-4,few,AIKTGSTEAF
TRBJ1-6,TRBV4-3,NA,ASSPVGVFNSPLH
TRBJ2-7,TRBV4-1,many,ASSQEGYEQY
TRBJ2-3,TRBV24-1,NA,ATSDYQADTQY
TRBJ2-5,TRBV7-2,many,ASSHGLAGVRDQY
TRBJ2-5,TRBV15,NA,ATSAPGTGEETQY
TRBJ2-1,TRBV4-1,few,ASSQGAPGQMDNEQF
TRBJ2-1,TRBV20-1,many,SARELHNEQF
TRBJ2-2,TRBV4-1,NA,ASSQDPMGEPGELF
TRBJ2-3,TRBV11-1,many,ASSSGLAAIDTQY
TRBJ2-1,TRBV19,many,ASKGGYTYNEQF
TRBJ1-1,TRBV3-1,many,ASSQVEEGDTEAF
TRBJ1-1,TRBV7-2,many,ASSYRNEAF
TRBJ2-3,TRBV2,many,ASTTGTSGRRGY
TRBJ2-1,TRBV27,many,ASSFGTSGDNEQF
TRBJ1-3,TRBV11-2,many,ASSLGGQGAAIY
TRBJ2-1,TRBV14,NA,ASSDRLAGVIDEQF
TRBJ2-2,TRBV6-1,many,ASNTDTDTGELF
TRBJ2-5,TRBV30,few,ACHTGDRGFQETQY
TRBJ2-5,TRBV15,many,ATSEAGLLQETQY
TRBJ2-3,TRBV7-2,many,ASSVGTASTDTQY